The T cell receptor (beta chain) under discussion was sequenced for a study of blood T cell repertoires in COVID-19 (dated by TCRdb to 2018 to 2021). Turning to the overall study: Collaborator samples came from the United States, Italy and Spain and covered acute and convalescent phases of COVID-19. The repertoires were released in a freely available public database meant as a resource for research on the immune response to SARS-CoV-2. Nearly every sample came with metadata listing a de-identified subject ID, COVID-19 status, age in years and sex. Samples were obtained from the ongoing ImmuneRACE study (first 160 participants) and from about 1,300 subjects provided by 6 global collaborators. The prospective study material was composed of cDNA or gDNA derived from T cells, B-cell-depleted T cells, or PBMCs. Where available, HLA class I and class II types were obtained from metadata supplied by the sample provider rather than from assay-based typing. Subjects who had been exposed to COVID-19, were actively infected with it, or had recovered from it provided the deeply sampled blood TCRbeta repertoires that made up the dataset.

TCRbeta CDR3 regions were amplified from genomic DNA using the immunoSEQ Assay, a bias-controlled multiplex PCR. Processing in the source paper ran as follows. The number of nucleated cells in each sample was estimated from the amplification of reference gene primers within the assay. To quantify the absolute abundance of each unique TCRbeta CDR3 rearrangement, sequence reads were collapsed and filtered. Productive Simpson clonality was computed per sample as the square root of Simpson's diversity index over productive rearrangements. Here the immuneACCESS table is served through TCRdb, limited to in-frame sequences with V and J called. Missing clones are a known gap in these copies; in checked studies unresolved V genes cover under half, and the rest lacks a known reason. V and J calls and clone size are as listed in that table; D and trimming were resolved from the DNA. In this sample the table shows more than 110,000 clones, roughly 85% of which occur a single time. The ten largest clones capture around 3% of the sample.

On the study overall, not on this receptor specifically: How much clinical and demographic metadata was included differed by source and by participant, and the metadata was provided uncurated.

Worth noting for this clone: This clone's antigen is unknown. Per-base qualities were not stored, and no clone one base away is much larger.

The CDR3 contains 13 residues, cysteine and phenylalanine counted. Left in the record is the CDR3 DNA by itself, 39 bases read in frame from the first base. The germline V and J ends show losses of 10 bases and 4 bases respectively, and no gene match explains 6 bases of the junction. The germline V gene (reference sequence) gives CDR1 as SEHNR and CDR2 as FQNEAQ. Enrolling through a virtual design, the prospective study's participants ranged in age from roughly 18 to 95 years and lived across roughly 23 United States geographic areas. In the prospective study, cohorts were assigned on the basis of participant-reported clinical history obtained from a screening survey and a study questionnaire. Recovered participants in ImmuneRACE Cohort 3 were defined as having two consecutive negative NP/OP PCR tests, clearance from a healthcare professional, or resolution of symptoms. Mobile phlebotomists in the prospective study collected whole blood, serum and a nasopharyngeal or oropharyngeal swab from every participant. Additional blood draws and questionnaires over an approximately two-month period could optionally be provided by prospective study participants. Blood samples from the prospective study were shipped frozen or at room temperature prior to DNA extraction.

Input material: PBMCs or T cells enriched from blood (not recorded which). The chain is assembled from TRBV7-9 and TRBJ2-2; 7 middle bases align to TRBD1. This clonotype was sampled from a woman between 45 and 60 years old who had recovered from COVID-19. The DNA sequence is as follows: TGTGCCAATAACAGGGGTGGCACCGGGGAGCTGTTTTTT. This yields the protein CANNRGGTGELFF.